A selection of T cell receptor beta chains follows, all from one sample in a study of vaccination and CD4 T cells after COVID-19. Via MiXCR, TCRdb re-called the PCR reads, giving one row per CDR3 protein. Altogether approximately 9,800 distinct CDR3 sequences are present, around two fifths being singletons, with the ten largest covering around 12%. Which antigens these TCRs recognize remains unknown. The sequenced sample was CD4+ T cells from blood, cultured in vitro. Receptors originate from a human donor in good health. The CDR3 runs from the conserved cysteine through the conserved F or W. The D gene is left open where the match is weak. Expanded clones get a size class; other rows say once, few or many, or leave the size out.

V	D	size	J	DNA	CDR3
TRBV6-1	TRBD2	.	TRBJ2-2	TGTGCCAGCAGCTTCACTAGCGGCGGGGAGCTGTTTTTT	CASSFTSGGELFF
TRBV4-3	.	few	TRBJ2-3	TGCGCCAGCAGCCAAGACGGGACTACAGATACGCAGTATTTT	CASSQDGTTDTQYF
TRBV19	.	.	TRBJ2-2	TGTGCCAGTAGTATCAGCAGGGTCGGGGGGGAGCTGTTTTTT	CASSISRVGGELFF
TRBV20-1	TRBD1	few	TRBJ1-5	TGCAGTGCTAGAGATCGGTCGACAGGGGTACGGAATCAGCCCCAGCATTTT	CSARDRSTGVRNQPQHF
TRBV20-1	.	.	TRBJ2-5	TGCAGTGCCTCCGTAGGGTCGGAAGAGACCCAGTACTTC	CSASVGSEETQYF
TRBV7-9	.	once	TRBJ2-3	TGTGCCAGCAGCCAAAGGGCCTCCACAGATACGCAGTATTTT	CASSQRASTDTQYF
TRBV18	.	few	TRBJ2-5	TGTGCCAGCGGCGAGATCCAGGGGCCCCAGTACTTC	CASGEIQGPQYF
TRBV10-2	.	.	TRBJ1-5	TGCGCCAGCAGTGAGCCTAAAGGGACTATCAATCAGCCCCAGCATTTT	CASSEPKGTINQPQHF
TRBV7-9	.	.	TRBJ1-1	TGTGCCAGCAGCTTAGCCATTGCGGGCACTGAAGCTTTCTTT	CASSLAIAGTEAFF
TRBV6-1	.	.	TRBJ1-6	TGTGCCAGCAGTAACCACGGCTTGGGGGGGGGAGGTTCACCCCTCCACTTT	CASSNHGLGGGGSPLHF
TRBV7-8	.	few	TRBJ2-7	TGTGCCAGCAGCTTAGGCCAGCCATGGGAGAAAAGCTACGAGCAGTACTTC	CASSLGQPWEKSYEQYF
TRBV2	.	.	TRBJ2-1	TGTGCCAGCAGTGAAAAACTTGCATCCTCCTACAATGAGCAGTTCTTC	CASSEKLASSYNEQFF
TRBV11-2	TRBD1	.	TRBJ2-1	TGTGCCAGCAGCGTCCGGGACAGGGTGTACAATGAGCAGTTCTTC	CASSVRDRVYNEQFF
TRBV24-1	.	.	TRBJ2-2	TGTGCCACCAGTGGTATTACCGGGGAGCTGTTTTTT	CATSGITGELFF
TRBV2	TRBD1	few	TRBJ1-1	TGTGCCAGCACAACGACAGGGGTTAACACTGAAGCTTTCTTT	CASTTTGVNTEAFF
TRBV20-1	TRBD2	.	TRBJ2-3	TGCAGTGCAACGGGACTAGGCGATTACACAGATACGCAGTATTTT	CSATGLGDYTDTQYF
TRBV28	TRBD1	.	TRBJ2-3	TGTGCCAGCAGTTCGAGGACAGGGGGGACAGATACGCAGTATTTT	CASSSRTGGTDTQYF
TRBV28	.	.	TRBJ2-7	TGTGCCAGCAGTGAAAACAGATCCTACGAGCAGTACTTC	CASSENRSYEQYF
TRBV11-2	TRBD2	.	TRBJ2-3	TGTGCCAGCAGCCCACTAGCGGGAAATACAGATACGCAGTATTTT	CASSPLAGNTDTQYF
TRBV10-3	.	.	TRBJ2-7	TGTGCCATCAGTGAGGGGGGATCTTACGAGCAGTACTTC	CAISEGGSYEQYF
TRBV20-1	.	.	TRBJ2-1	TGCAGTGCGCTCCCCGCTCGGACTACCTACAATGAGCAGTTCTTC	CSALPARTTYNEQFF
TRBV5-1	TRBD1	.	TRBJ1-1	TGCGCCAGCTCCGTAAGACAGGGTGGCACTGAAGCTTTCTTT	CASSVRQGGTEAFF
TRBV2	TRBD1	.	TRBJ1-1	TGTGCCAGCAGCGTTTCGACAGGGGCGGGGACTGAAGCTTTCTTT	CASSVSTGAGTEAFF
TRBV24-1	.	.	TRBJ2-1	TGTGCCACCAGTGATCTCCCTTGGCGGGGAAATAAGAATGAGCAGTTCTTC	CATSDLPWRGNKNEQFF
TRBV27	.	few	TRBJ1-6	TGTGCCAGCAGTGGCGACAGCTATAATTCACCCCTCCACTTT	CASSGDSYNSPLHF
TRBV15	TRBD2	few	TRBJ2-3	TGTGCCACCAGCAGTTGGGGACTACTCACAGATACGCAGTATTTT	CATSSWGLLTDTQYF
TRBV27	.	few	TRBJ1-2	TGTGCCAGCAGTCCCGACGGACGGATCTATGGCTACACCTTC	CASSPDGRIYGYTF
TRBV6-2/TRBV6-3	TRBD2	.	TRBJ2-1	TGTGCCAGCAGTTCCCTTGGGGGACTAGCGGGAGGTTCCTACAATGAGCAGTTCTTC	CASSSLGGLAGGSYNEQFF
TRBV4-2	TRBD2	.	TRBJ2-4	TGTGCCAGCAGCCTACTAGCGGGAGGGGCAAAAAACATTCAGTACTTC	CASSLLAGGAKNIQYF
TRBV7-9	.	few	TRBJ2-5	TGTGCCAGCAGCCCCGGAAACGCGGAGACCCAGTACTTC	CASSPGNAETQYF
TRBV30	TRBD2	.	TRBJ2-1	TGTGCCTGGAGTGTACGACTAGCGGGAGGGCCTGCGGACAATGAGCAGTTCTTC	CAWSVRLAGGPADNEQFF
TRBV7-3	.	few	TRBJ1-1	TGTGCCAGCAGCTTAACGTCTAGGACTGAAGCTTTCTTT	CASSLTSRTEAFF
TRBV19	.	few	TRBJ1-1	TGTGCCAGTAGTATTTCCGGGCCTAACACTGAAGCTTTCTTT	CASSISGPNTEAFF
TRBV7-8	TRBD2	.	TRBJ2-1	TGTGCCAGCAGCCAACTAGCGGGGGTCTACAATGAGCAGTTCTTC	CASSQLAGVYNEQFF
TRBV6-2/TRBV6-3	.	.	TRBJ2-7	TGTGCCAGCAGTATCTCGGACAGTTCCTACGAGCAGTACTTC	CASSISDSSYEQYF
TRBV5-1	.	.	TRBJ2-3	TGCGCCAGCAGCCTAAGAGGCCTCCCCACAGATACGCAGTATTTT	CASSLRGLPTDTQYF
TRBV5-1	.	.	TRBJ2-5	TGCGCCAGCGCGCTGCTGCAAGAGACCCAGTACTTC	CASALLQETQYF
TRBV24-1	.	.	TRBJ2-3	TGTGCCACCAGTGACCTGACAGGGACTAGCACAGATACGCAGTATTTT	CATSDLTGTSTDTQYF
TRBV7-3	TRBD1	.	TRBJ2-3	TGTGCCAGCAGCTTAGCAGGACAGGGGGCGAGAGATACGCAGTATTTT	CASSLAGQGARDTQYF
TRBV30	TRBD1	.	TRBJ1-5	TGTGCCTGGTCTAGGCGGACAGGGGGCACGCGGGCGCGGCCCCAGCATTTT	CAWSRRTGGTRARPQHF
TRBV6-1	TRBD2	.	TRBJ2-7	TGTGCCAGCAGCTCCAGCGGGAGGAGGCACGAGCAGTACTTC	CASSSSGRRHEQYF
TRBV6-5	.	.	TRBJ1-5	TGTGCCAGCAGTTACTTGGGGAACAATCAGCCCCAGCATTTT	CASSYLGNNQPQHF
TRBV19	.	.	TRBJ1-6	TGTGCCAGTAGTAAGGCGCAGGGACCCAATTCACCCCTCCACTTT	CASSKAQGPNSPLHF
TRBV27	TRBD1	few	TRBJ2-1	TGTGCCAGCAGGACGCCAGGGGGTTCATACAATGAGCAGTTCTTC	CASRTPGGSYNEQFF
TRBV21-1	.	.	TRBJ2-7	TGTGCCAGCAGAGACACCTCCTACGAGCAGTACTTC	CASRDTSYEQYF
TRBV2	.	.	TRBJ2-7	TGTGCCAGCAGTGTCGTAACGGAAGAGCAGTACTTC	CASSVVTEEQYF
TRBV19	.	.	TRBJ1-2	TGTGCCAGTAGTATAGGAACAGTCCCTGGCTACACCTTC	CASSIGTVPGYTF
TRBV7-2	TRBD1	few	TRBJ2-1	TGTGTCAGCTTAAATCCCGGGACAGCAGGGATCAATGAGCAGTTCTTC	CVSLNPGTAGINEQFF
TRBV25-1	.	.	TRBJ2-7	TGTGCCAGCAGTGAATTGGCTAATTCAGAGCAGTACTTC	CASSELANSEQYF
TRBV6-2/TRBV6-3	.	.	TRBJ2-3	TGTGCCAGCAGTTACTCGGAGAGGAATACGCAGTATTTT	CASSYSERNTQYF
TRBV2	.	.	TRBJ2-7	TGTGCCAGCAGACTCAGGGTCTCGCCGGGCGAGCAGTACTTC	CASRLRVSPGEQYF
TRBV28	TRBD1	few	TRBJ1-2	TGTGCCAGCAGTTTGTTTCCGGGACAGACTAGTTTC	CASSLFPGQTSF
TRBV2	TRBD1	.	TRBJ1-1	TGTGCCAGCAGTCACGGACAGGGTGATGGGGACACTGAAGCTTTCTTT	CASSHGQGDGDTEAFF
TRBV27	.	.	TRBJ2-1	TGTGCCAGCAGCGATTTCGATGAGCAGTTCTTC	CASSDFDEQFF
TRBV11-3	.	.	TRBJ2-1	TGTGCCAGCAGCTCACGGACAGTTTCTGCCAATGAGCAGTTCTTC	CASSSRTVSANEQFF
TRBV28	.	.	TRBJ1-2	TGTGCCAGCAGTTTCGCCTCGGGGCCTTATGGCTACACCTTC	CASSFASGPYGYTF
TRBV9	.	.	TRBJ1-2	TGTGCCAGCAGCGAATCGGAGGCCCGTCTTAACTATGGCTACACCTTC	CASSESEARLNYGYTF
TRBV10-3	TRBD1	few	TRBJ2-1	TGTGCCATCAGATCGGACAGGGGGATGGATGAGCAGTTCTTC	CAIRSDRGMDEQFF
TRBV27	TRBD2	few	TRBJ2-2	TGTGCCACCATGGGATCTCACGCGGGGGCCGGGGAGCTGTTTTTT	CATMGSHAGAGELFF
TRBV20-1	TRBD2	few	TRBJ2-1	TGCAGTGCTAGAGACCGGCAGCGCGGGGGGACCTTCGGCCGTGAGCAGTTCTTC	CSARDRQRGGTFGREQFF